Given below is one T cell receptor beta chain in context. Trimming pared 8 bases from V and 0 bases from J, leaving 15 bases between. The V gene's germline CDR1 is MNHEY and CDR2 SVGAGI. The CDR3 loop spans 15 amino acids. Per the study methods: Researchers report that nucleated cell counts were estimated from reference gene primer amplification. The protocol was immunoSEQ multiplex PCR, while the TCRdb copy is restricted to in-frame clones and leaves out a portion. That table is the source of V, J and clone size, and D and trimming were worked out from the DNA. The sample consists of roughly 280,000 clones, approximately 83% of them appearing once. The sample belongs to a study of blood T cell repertoires in COVID-19. About the study: In each case, the material was cDNA or gDNA derived from T cells, B-cell-depleted T cells, or PBMCs.

The TCR sequence derives from a woman aged 70-85 years with acute or convalescent COVID-19. The chain joins TRBV6-5 to TRBJ2-3; a weak D match, TRBD2 (5 bases). Sequencing used peripheral blood. This CDR3 is CASSRAETSTDTQYF. For the CDR3, the DNA is TGTGCCAGCTCTAGAGCGGAAACCAGCACAGATACGCAGTATTTT.